This T cell receptor beta chain was sequenced in a study of blood T cell repertoires in COVID-19. Across the whole study: The United States, Italy and Spain provided the acute and convalescent COVID-19 samples.

CDR3 length: 13 residues. Germline V CDR1 and CDR2: MNHEY, SMNVEV (reference sequence). The ends were cut back, 2 bases at V and 8 bases at J, with 11 bases in the middle. Original handling: Estimated nucleated cell counts came from reference gene primer amplification. Assay: immunoSEQ multiplex PCR; the TCRdb copy retains only in-frame clones and omits some. D and trimming come from the DNA, and the V and J calls and clone size come from that table. The repertoire holds about 62,000 clones, with more than 60% as singletons. The receptor was derived from a man in his sixties with acute or convalescent COVID-19. Sequenced material: peripheral blood. The rearrangement uses TRBV27 and TRBJ2-3, with D uncertain. CDR3 DNA sequence: TGTGCCAGCAGTTTAGGTTATCTGGCTACGCAGTATTTT. Protein product: CASSLGYLATQYF.